The source of this TCR beta chain is a study of OX40 agonist ivuxolimab in advanced cancers. Using immunoSEQ multiplex PCR, the repertoire was profiled, and TCRdb retains in-frame clones only, with some absent. The sample yields tens of thousands of clones, about 91% seen once. The starting material was CD4+ or CD8+ T cells sorted from blood, obtained in a trial of the OX40 agonist ivuxolimab. The TCR originated in an adult with an advanced solid tumor such as melanoma, head and neck, liver or kidney cancer.

The CDR3 bases are TGTGCCAGCAGCCCATTGGGGGGGCCTAACTCCTACGAGCAGTACTTC. It translates to CASSPLGGPNSYEQYF. J is TRBJ2-7 and V is TRBV5-6; the D gene is possibly TRBD2 (7 bases). The CDR3 extends over 16 amino acids. V was trimmed by 4 bases and J by 0 bases, leaving 17 bases between them. The germline V gene encodes CDR1 SGHDT and CDR2 YYEEEE.